The 3 T cell receptor beta chains below come from one sample, sequenced in a study of shared clonotypes between healthy human individuals. Sequenced by immunoSEQ multiplex PCR; TCRdb stores in-frame clones only, minus some. The sample records over a million clones, over 95% being singletons. Sequencing was carried out using naive CD4+ T cells sorted from blood. Indicated subset: CD45RA+ positively selected. The receptors were sampled from a man aged 25 to 40 in good health.

The chain uses TRBV2 and TRBJ2-7; TRBD1 is a possible D gene (7 bases). The CDR3 runs to 14 residues. With 8 bases removed from V and 4 bases from J, the gap between germline ends came to 18 bases. CDR1 is SNHLY and CDR2 is FYNNEI in the germline V gene. CDR3 coding DNA: TGTGCCAGCGGAAGACAGGGTGGGACTTACGAGCAGTACTTC. Protein product: CASGRQGGTYEQYF.

V and J are TRBV11-2 and TRBJ1-2; D remains ambiguous. The CDR3 extends over 13 amino acids. Germline V gene data show CDR1 as SGHAT and CDR2 as FQNNGV. Trimming took 2 bases from V and 3 from J, leaving 7 bases between them. In DNA, the CDR3 is TGTGCCAGCAGCTTATCAGATTACTATGGCTACACCTTC. This sequence encodes CASSLSDYYGYTF.

J is TRBJ2-7 and V is TRBV4-2; 9 nucleotides agree with TRBD2. V trimming: 0 bases; J trimming: 2 bases; junction bases outside the gene matches: 2. CDR3 size: 15 residues. In germline, CDR1 is LGHNA, CDR2 YNFKEQ. CDR3 loop: CASSQEIAGAYEQYF. The CDR3 nucleotides are TGTGCCAGCAGCCAAGAAATAGCGGGAGCCTACGAGCAGTACTTC.